Listed here is a single TCR beta chain. Its target is unknown. This entry belongs to a study of cytomegalovirus exposure and HLA in healthy donors. Overall study results and limits: That first-cohort TCR clusters tended to co-occur in the approximately 110 validation repertoires was found in a later analysis.

Libraries were prepared by immunoSEQ multiplex PCR; TCRdb keeps only in-frame clonotypes and omits some of them. This sample has around 300,000 clones, with about nine tenths found just once. Trimming took off 4 bases at V and 0 bases at J, with 7 bases between the two ends. Germline CDR1 reads SNHLY; CDR2 reads FYNNEI. The CDR3 spans 14 residues. J is TRBJ1-3 and V is TRBV2; D gene ambiguous. The sequence derives from a young woman in good health and CMV-seropositive. Input material: PBMCs. CDR3 protein: CASSGQNSGNTIYF. The CDR3 nucleotides are TGTGCCAGCAGTGGGCAAAACTCTGGAAACACCATATATTTT.